The 9 T cell receptor beta chains below come from one sample, sequenced in a study of control samples from healthy donors and cancer patients (dated by TCRdb to 2018 to 2020). The library was made by the immunoSEQ multiplex PCR assay. The clones in this table, taken by TCRdb from immuneACCESS, are in-frame only. Not every clone is retained; where verified, under half of the shortfall comes from an unresolved V gene, and the cause of the rest is unknown. The sample profile shows approximately 100,000 clones; roughly 86% of them were found once. The ten largest clones take up around 21% of the sample. Source material: blood. The origin of the receptors is a man aged 30-40 years in good health.

V is TRBV28 and J is TRBJ2-1; possible D gene TRBD1, 6 bases. With 3 bases removed from V and 9 bases from J, the gap between germline ends came to 15 bases. Per the germline V gene, CDR1 is MDHEN and CDR2 is SYDVKM. The CDR3 is 14 residues long. The CDR3 sequence: CASSFLRVGGEQFF. In DNA form, the CDR3 reads TGTGCCAGCAGTTTCCTAAGGGTAGGGGGTGAGCAGTTCTTC. The whole variable domain, remainder taken from reference TRBV28 and TRBJ2-1, is DVKVTQSSRYLVKRTGEKVFLECVQDMDHENMFWYRQDPGLGLRLIYFSYDVKMKEKGDIPEGYSVSREKKERFSLILESASTNQTSMYLCASSFLRVGGEQFFGPGTRLTVL.

Concerning this clone itself: This sample also contains other DNA sequences that code for the same CDR3. This sequence joins TRBV7-6 and TRBJ1-1; D perhaps matches TRBD1 (5 bases). CDR1 SGHVS and CDR2 FNYEAQ come from the germline V gene. V gave up 5 bases and J gave up 2 bases, with 9 bases separating them. This CDR3 region has 13 residues. The CDR3 loop is CASSTQGNTEAFF. The CDR3, as DNA: TGTGCCAGCAGCACCCAGGGAAACACTGAAGCTTTCTTT. Based on the CDR3 plus reference TRBV7-6 and TRBJ1-1, the full variable domain is GAGVSQSPRYKVTKRGQDVALRCDPISGHVSLYWYRQALGQGPEFLTYFNYEAQQDKSGLPNDRFSAERPEGSISTLTIQRTEQRDSAMYRCASSTQGNTEAFFGQGTRLTVV.

The chain recombines TRBV11-3 with TRBJ2-2; D not resolved. The V end was cut by 5 bases, the J end by 5 bases, with 9 bases between. The germline gives CDR1 SGHNT, CDR2 YENEEA. This CDR3 is built from 13 residues. CDR3 sequence reads: CASSPHRTGELFF. The CDR3 DNA sequence: TGTGCCAGCAGCCCCCATAGGACCGGGGAGCTGTTTTTT.

The chain recombines TRBV5-6 with TRBJ2-5; 7 nucleotides agree with TRBD1. From germline, CDR1 is SGHDT and CDR2 YYEEEE. V gave up 4 bases and J gave up 1 base; unmatched junction bases: 7. This CDR3 contains 15 residues. DNA for the CDR3: TGTGCCAGCAGCCCTCCCGGGACAGCCCAAGAGACCCAGTACTTC. This codes for CASSPPGTAQETQYF.

This clone was seen a single time. The chain is built from TRBV19 and TRBJ1-1; no definite D call. The CDR3 sequence is 14 residues long. The V gene's germline CDR1 is LNHDA and CDR2 SQIVND (reference sequence). Trimming cost V 7 bases and J 0 bases, with 12 bases left between them. The CDR3 loop is CASIPETMNTEAFF. The CDR3 region has the DNA TGTGCCAGTATCCCCGAGACAATGAACACTGAAGCTTTCTTT.

V usage is TRBV7-9 and J usage is TRBJ2-3; D uncertain. Per germline, CDR1 SEHNR and CDR2 FQNEAQ (reference sequence). V was shortened by 4 bases and J by 2 bases, with 10 bases between the two germline ends. The CDR3 loop spans 14 amino acids. DNA for the CDR3: TGTGCCAGCAGCTCCACCTGGAACACAGATACGCAGTATTTT. It specifies CASSSTWNTDTQYF.

This clone has a single count. The V and J genes are TRBV19 and TRBJ1-2; 10 bases are a match to TRBD1. Trimming at V came to 3 bases and at J to 7 bases, leaving 17 bases not matched to a gene. The V gene's germline CDR1 is LNHDA and CDR2 SQIVND (reference sequence). The CDR3 covers 18 residues. The CDR3 spells CASSITRRQGAIVSGYTF. In DNA, the CDR3 is TGTGCCAGTAGTATCACGAGGCGACAGGGGGCAATCGTCTCTGGCTACACCTTC.

This clone was found once. The CDR3 DNA reads as TGTGCCAGCAGCGTAACGCCAGGACAGGTGAACACTGAAGCTTTCTTT. Its protein product is CASSVTPGQVNTEAFF. The chain couples TRBV9 to TRBJ1-1, with TRBD1 matching 7 bases. Trimming took 1 base from V and 0 from J; bases not matched to a gene: 6. Germline CDR1 SGDLS, CDR2 YYNGEE. The CDR3 is 16 residues long.

The chain uses TRBV6-5 and TRBJ2-1; D unclear. The CDR3 covers 14 residues. Per germline, CDR1 MNHEY and CDR2 SVGAGI. V was trimmed by 5 bases and J by 4 bases, leaving 12 bases between them. This CDR3 is CASSTTRNYNEQFF. CDR3 in DNA: TGTGCCAGCAGTACGACGCGTAATTACAATGAGCAGTTCTTC.